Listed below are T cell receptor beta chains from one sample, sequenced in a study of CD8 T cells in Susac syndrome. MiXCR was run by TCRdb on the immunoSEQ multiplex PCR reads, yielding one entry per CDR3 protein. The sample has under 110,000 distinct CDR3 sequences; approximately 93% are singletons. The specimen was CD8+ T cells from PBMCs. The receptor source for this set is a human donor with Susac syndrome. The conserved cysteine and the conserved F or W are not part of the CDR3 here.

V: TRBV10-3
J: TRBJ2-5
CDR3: AISETAGYQETQY

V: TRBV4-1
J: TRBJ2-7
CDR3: ASSQEGTGGYEQY

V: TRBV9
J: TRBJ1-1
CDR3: ASSPAWVHNTEAF

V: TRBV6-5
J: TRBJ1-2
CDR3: ASSYSEGLYGYT

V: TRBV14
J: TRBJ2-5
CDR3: ASSPSLGVQETQY

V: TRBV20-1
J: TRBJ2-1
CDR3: SAREADGGSFEQF

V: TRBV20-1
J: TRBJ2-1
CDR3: SASSGGAENEQF

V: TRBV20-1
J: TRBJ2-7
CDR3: SAPLPGQPASYEQY

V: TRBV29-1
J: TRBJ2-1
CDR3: SVVSGTGFEQF

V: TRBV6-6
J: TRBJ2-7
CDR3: ASSYSNGGAGYEQY

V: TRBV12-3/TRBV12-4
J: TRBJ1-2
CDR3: ASSLGRTGRNYGYT

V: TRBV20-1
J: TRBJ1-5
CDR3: SARPVSEDHQPQH

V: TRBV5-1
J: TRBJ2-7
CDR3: ASSAGTGITYEQY

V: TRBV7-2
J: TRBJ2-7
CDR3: ASSPPEDRGLYEQY

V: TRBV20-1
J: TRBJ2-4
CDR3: SAPGGGGAKNIQY

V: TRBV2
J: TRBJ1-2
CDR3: ASLTGGSGYT

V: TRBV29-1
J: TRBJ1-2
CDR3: SVEGKGAGYGYT

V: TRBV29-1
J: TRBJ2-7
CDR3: SVEVPGSYEQY

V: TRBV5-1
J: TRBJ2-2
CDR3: ASSLAGELF

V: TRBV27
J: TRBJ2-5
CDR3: ASSIGGTQY

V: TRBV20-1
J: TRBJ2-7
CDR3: SANGEAYEQY

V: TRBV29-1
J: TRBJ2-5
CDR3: SVDMGKRLAGRETQY

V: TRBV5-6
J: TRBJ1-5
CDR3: ASSVGTGPQH

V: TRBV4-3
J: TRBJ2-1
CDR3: ASSQDLFVLTGGPGEQF

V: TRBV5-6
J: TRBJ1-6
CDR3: ASSLTGSNSPLH

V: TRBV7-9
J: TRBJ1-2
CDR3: ASSQTGGGGYT

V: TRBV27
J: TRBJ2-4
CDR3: ASSFQGGLAKNIQY

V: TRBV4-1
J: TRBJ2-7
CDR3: ASSQRQGSYEQY